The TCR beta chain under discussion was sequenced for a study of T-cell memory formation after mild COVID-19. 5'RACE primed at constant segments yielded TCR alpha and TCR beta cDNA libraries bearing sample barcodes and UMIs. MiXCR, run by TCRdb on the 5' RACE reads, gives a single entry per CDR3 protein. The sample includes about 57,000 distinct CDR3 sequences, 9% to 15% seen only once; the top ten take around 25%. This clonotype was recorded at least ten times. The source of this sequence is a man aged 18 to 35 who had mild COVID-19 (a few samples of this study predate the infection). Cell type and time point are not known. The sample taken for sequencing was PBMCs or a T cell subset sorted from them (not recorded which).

CDR3 DNA: TGTGCCAGCGGGCAAGAGACCCAGTACTTC. As protein: CASGQETQYF. V usage is TRBV25-1 and J usage is TRBJ2-5; no definite D call. Germline V gives CDR1 MGHDK, CDR2 SYGVNS. V was clipped by 8 bases and J by 2 bases, with 3 bases between them. This CDR3 has 10 amino acids. Looking up the rest from reference TRBV25-1 and TRBJ2-5 gives the full variable domain: EADIYQTPRYLVIGTGKKITLECSQTMGHDKMYWYQQDPGMELHLIHYSYGVNSTEKGDLSSESTVSRIRTEHFPLTLESARPSHTSQYLCASGQETQYFGPGTRLLVL.